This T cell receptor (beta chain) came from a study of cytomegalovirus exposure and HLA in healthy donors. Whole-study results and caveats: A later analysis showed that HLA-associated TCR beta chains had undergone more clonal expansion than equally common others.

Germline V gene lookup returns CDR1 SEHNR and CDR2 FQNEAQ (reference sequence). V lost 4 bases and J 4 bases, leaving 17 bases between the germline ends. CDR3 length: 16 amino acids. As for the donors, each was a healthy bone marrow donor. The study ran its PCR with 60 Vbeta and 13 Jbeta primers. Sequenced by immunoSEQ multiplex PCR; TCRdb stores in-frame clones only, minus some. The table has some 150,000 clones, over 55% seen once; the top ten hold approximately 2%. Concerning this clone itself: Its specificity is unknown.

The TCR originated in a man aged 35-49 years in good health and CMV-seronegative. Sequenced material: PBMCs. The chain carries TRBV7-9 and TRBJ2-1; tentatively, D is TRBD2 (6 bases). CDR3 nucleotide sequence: TGTGCCAGCAGCTCGTTTGGCGGGACCGCTTACAATGAGCAGTTCTTC. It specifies CASSSFGGTAYNEQFF.